This T cell receptor (beta chain) was found in a study of blood T cells in healthy people across ages. Overall study results and limits: The donors' CMV status was not determined, possibly confounding changes in expanded clonotypes.

Using a J-beta primer mix together with a sample-barcoded 5' primer, a second PCR was run for roughly 6 to 12 cycles. Each cDNA molecule received a tag from a template-switch adaptor that had 12 random nucleotides. Using its own MiXCR run on the 5' RACE reads, TCRdb lists one record per CDR3 protein. The table records fewer than 750,000 distinct CDR3 sequences, 47% of them present only once. There are 14 residues in the CDR3. Germline-derived CDR1 and CDR2 are SEHNR and FQNEAQ (reference sequence). V was pared by 1 base and J by 13 bases, with 17 bases between. A word on this clonotype: Its antigen is as yet unknown.

This clonotype was sampled from a man of 80 years or more in good health. This rearrangement joins TRBV7-9 to TRBJ2-4; TRBD1 might be the D (6 bases). The sample taken for sequencing was blood. The CDR3, as DNA: TGTGCCAGCAGCTTAGAACAGGGACCTTCCAAGCAGTACTTC. Residues: CASSLEQGPSKQYF.